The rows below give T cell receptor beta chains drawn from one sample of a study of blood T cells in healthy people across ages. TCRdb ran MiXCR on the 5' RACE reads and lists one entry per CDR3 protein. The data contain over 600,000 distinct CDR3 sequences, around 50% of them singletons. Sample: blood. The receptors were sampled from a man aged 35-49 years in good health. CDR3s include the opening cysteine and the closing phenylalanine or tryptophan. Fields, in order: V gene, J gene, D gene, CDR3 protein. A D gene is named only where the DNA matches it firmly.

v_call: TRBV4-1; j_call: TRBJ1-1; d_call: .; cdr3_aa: CASSQYENTEAFF
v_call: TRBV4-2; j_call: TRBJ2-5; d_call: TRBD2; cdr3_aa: CASSQGLAEPREQYF
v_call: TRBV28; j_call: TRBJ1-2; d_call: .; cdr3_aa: CASSSDPKLGYTF
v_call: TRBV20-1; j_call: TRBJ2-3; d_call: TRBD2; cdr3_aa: CSARRETAGGGTDTQYF
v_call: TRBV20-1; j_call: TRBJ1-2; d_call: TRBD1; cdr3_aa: CSAPDRKDGYTF
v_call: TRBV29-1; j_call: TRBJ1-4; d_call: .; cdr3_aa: CSVVSGTNEKLFF
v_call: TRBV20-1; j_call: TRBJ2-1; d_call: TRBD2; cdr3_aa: CSARLAGSREQFF
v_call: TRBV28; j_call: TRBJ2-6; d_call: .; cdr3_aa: CASGVPGRFSGANVLTF
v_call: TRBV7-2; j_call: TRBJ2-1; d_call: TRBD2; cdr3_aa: CASSLAAGANEQFF
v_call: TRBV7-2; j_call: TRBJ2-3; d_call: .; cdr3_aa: CASSPPEGAQYF
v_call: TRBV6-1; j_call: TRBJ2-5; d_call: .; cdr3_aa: CASSDRRTSTGTQYF
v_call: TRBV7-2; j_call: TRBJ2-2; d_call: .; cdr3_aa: CASSVTVNTGELFF
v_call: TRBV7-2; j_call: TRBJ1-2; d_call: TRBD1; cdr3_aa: CASSSLTGEGYTF
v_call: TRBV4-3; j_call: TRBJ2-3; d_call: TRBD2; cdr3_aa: CASSQDLTSGSNWETQYF
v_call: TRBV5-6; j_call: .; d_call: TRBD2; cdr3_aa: CASSWRLAGVQETQYF
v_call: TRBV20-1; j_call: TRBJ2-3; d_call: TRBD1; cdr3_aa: CSVTRDRERTDTQYF
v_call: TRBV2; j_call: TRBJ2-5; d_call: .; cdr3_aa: CASNRRVGETQYF
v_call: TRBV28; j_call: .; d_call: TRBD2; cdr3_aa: CASIGSAGGFETQYF
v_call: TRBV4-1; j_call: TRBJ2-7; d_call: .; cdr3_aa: CASSHQRGYEQYF
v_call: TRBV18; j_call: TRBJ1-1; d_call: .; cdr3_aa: CASSPRDEMNTEAFF